These 4 T cell receptor beta chains were sequenced from one sample in a study of blood T cell repertoires in COVID-19 (dated by TCRdb to 2019 to 2021). Libraries came from the immunoSEQ multiplex PCR assay. As stored in TCRdb, this immuneACCESS dataset retains in-frame rearrangements with V and J assigned. A fraction of the clones does not appear; measured against another copy, unresolved V genes explain less than half of the discrepancy, and the remainder lacks a known reason. In all, the sample holds about 98,000 clones, and about 80% of those were seen once. 3.5% to 5.5% of the sample lies in the top ten. Sequences were obtained from peripheral blood. These receptors all stem from a human donor in a cohort sampled during active COVID-19.

The chain employs TRBV6-5 and TRBJ1-1; D unclear. V was clipped by 2 bases and J by 1 base, with 14 bases between them. Germline lookup yields CDR1 MNHEY and CDR2 SVGAGI. The CDR3 totals 16 residues. This CDR3 reads CASSYISGTRNTEAFF. CDR3 in DNA: TGTGCCAGCAGTTACATTTCGGGAACCCGGAACACTGAAGCTTTCTTT.

This chain links TRBV18 with TRBJ2-5, with 8 bases aligning to TRBD1. The CDR3 loop spans 15 amino acids. Germline trimming cut 3 bases from V and 2 bases from J; bases unmatched to any gene: 5. Per germline, CDR1 KGHSH and CDR2 LQKENI. CDR3 sequence reads: CASSPLGTGQETQYF. The CDR3 nucleotides read TGTGCCAGCTCACCTCTGGGGACAGGTCAAGAGACCCAGTACTTC. Full variable domain (outside the CDR3, taken from reference TRBV18 and TRBJ2-5): NAGVMQNPRHLVRRRGQEARLRCSPMKGHSHVYWYRQLPEEGLKFMVYLQKENIIDESGMPKERFSAEFPKEGPSILRIQQVVRGDSAAYFCASSPLGTGQETQYFGPGTRLLVL.

The chain employs TRBV9 and TRBJ2-2; perhaps TRBD1 as D (6 bases). V was cut by 3 bases and J by 3 bases, with 15 bases left in between. Per the germline V gene, CDR1 is SGDLS and CDR2 is YYNGEE. This CDR3 comprises 16 residues. As DNA, the CDR3 is TGTGCCAGCAGCGCCCCTCCGGGACACTACACCGGGGAGCTGTTTTTT. It yields the protein CASSAPPGHYTGELFF.

The rearrangement uses TRBV19 and TRBJ1-4; D may be TRBD1 (6 bases). Germline lookup yields CDR1 LNHDA and CDR2 SQIVND (reference sequence). This CDR3 has 17 amino acids. V was trimmed by 3 bases and J by 0 bases, leaving 14 bases between them. The CDR3 spells CASSIPQGYSTNEKLFF. The CDR3 region has the DNA TGTGCCAGTAGTATCCCACAGGGTTACTCAACTAATGAAAAACTGTTTTTT.